The next 4 T cell receptor beta chains were all read from a single sample in a study of blood T cell repertoires in COVID-19. Repertoires were generated with immunoSEQ multiplex PCR, while TCRdb's copy carries only in-frame clones and drops some. Seen here are about 130,000 clones, 90% to 95% observed once, and the top ten hold around 2%. Sample: peripheral blood. The receptor source for this set is a man aged 50-59 years with COVID-19, enrolled during active disease.

The chain uses TRBV7-2 and TRBJ1-5; tentatively, D is TRBD1 (5 bases). Germline lookup yields CDR1 SGHTA and CDR2 FQGNSA. The germline V and J ends were trimmed by 5 bases and 0 bases, with 11 bases remaining between them. CDR3 size: 15 residues. This CDR3 is CASSPDSRSNQPQHF. CDR3 nucleotides: TGTGCCAGCAGCCCCGACAGTCGTAGCAATCAGCCCCAGCATTTT.

The rearrangement uses TRBV11-2 and TRBJ2-7, with a tentative D call TRBD2 (6 bases). Germline V CDR1 and CDR2: SGHAT, FQNNGV. CDR3 size: 15 residues. V was trimmed by 0 bases and J by 6 bases, leaving 15 bases between them. CDR3 amino acids: CASSLDGVEGAEQYF. The CDR3 nucleotides read TGTGCCAGCAGCTTAGATGGGGTGGAGGGCGCCGAGCAGTACTTC.

The CDR3 DNA sequence: TGTGCCAGCAGCGTAGGAATAGCGGGAGTAGCTACGCAGTATTTT. Its translation: CASSVGIAGVATQYF. V usage is TRBV9 and J usage is TRBJ2-3; 9 bases are a match to TRBD2. V gave up 0 bases and J gave up 8 bases; unmatched junction bases: 7. CDR3 length: 15 residues. Germline values: CDR1 SGDLS, CDR2 YYNGEE.

The sample holds one count of this clone. The CDR3 DNA follows: TGTGCCAGCAGCCACCCGGGGACCCAGTACTTC. Encoded protein: CASSHPGTQYF. V gene TRBV7-2 combines with J gene TRBJ2-5; D remains unclear. The ends were cut back, 5 bases at V and 7 bases at J, with 8 bases in the middle. Germline loops: CDR1 SGHTA, CDR2 FQGNSA. There are 11 residues in the CDR3.